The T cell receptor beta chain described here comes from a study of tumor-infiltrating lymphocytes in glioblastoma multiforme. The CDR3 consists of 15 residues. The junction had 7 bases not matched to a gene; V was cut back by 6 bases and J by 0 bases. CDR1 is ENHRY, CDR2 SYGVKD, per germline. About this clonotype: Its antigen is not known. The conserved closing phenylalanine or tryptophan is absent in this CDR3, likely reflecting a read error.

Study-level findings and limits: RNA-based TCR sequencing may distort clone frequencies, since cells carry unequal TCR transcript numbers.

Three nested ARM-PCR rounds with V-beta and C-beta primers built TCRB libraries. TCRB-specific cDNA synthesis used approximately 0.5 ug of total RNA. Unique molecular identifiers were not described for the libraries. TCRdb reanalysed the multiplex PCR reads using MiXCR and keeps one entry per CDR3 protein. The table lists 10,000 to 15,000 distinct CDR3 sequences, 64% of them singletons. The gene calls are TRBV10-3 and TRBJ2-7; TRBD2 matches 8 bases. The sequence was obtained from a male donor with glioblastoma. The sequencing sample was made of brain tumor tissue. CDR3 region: CAIRSVAGSSYEQYL. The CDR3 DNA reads TGTGCCATCAGGTCGGTAGCGGGGAGCTCCTACGAGCAGTACTTA.